Sequencing of this T cell receptor beta chain was carried out in a study of T cells in Graves' hyperthyroidism and ophthalmopathy. Study results and caveats: Also found in blood were most expanded thyroid clonotypes above 0.001.

For the diagnoses, clinical symptoms, serum thyroxine and TRAb, thyroid ultrasound and orbital computed tomography were used. Many counts were recorded for this clonotype. What it binds is unknown. Trimming at V came to 3 bases and at J to 7 bases, leaving 7 bases not matched to a gene. The CDR3 runs 14 residues. Per the germline V gene, CDR1 is SGHAT and CDR2 is FQNNGV. Amplification of TCR beta CDR3 regions used RNA as the template. Researchers ran a first-round RT-PCR on the TCR CDR3 using the HTBI primer set. One entry per CDR3 protein results from TCRdb running MiXCR on the multiplex PCR reads. The data contain some 760,000 distinct CDR3 sequences, 12% to 15% of them seen just once; the ten biggest clones take up 10%.

The V call is TRBV11-2, the J call TRBJ2-7; 9 bases line up with TRBD2. The TCR comes from a young woman with Graves' hyperthyroidism. Sequencing input: blood. DNA of the CDR3: TGTGCCAGCAGCTTCGGGACTAGCCCAGGGGAGCAGTACTTC. Residues: CASSFGTSPGEQYF.